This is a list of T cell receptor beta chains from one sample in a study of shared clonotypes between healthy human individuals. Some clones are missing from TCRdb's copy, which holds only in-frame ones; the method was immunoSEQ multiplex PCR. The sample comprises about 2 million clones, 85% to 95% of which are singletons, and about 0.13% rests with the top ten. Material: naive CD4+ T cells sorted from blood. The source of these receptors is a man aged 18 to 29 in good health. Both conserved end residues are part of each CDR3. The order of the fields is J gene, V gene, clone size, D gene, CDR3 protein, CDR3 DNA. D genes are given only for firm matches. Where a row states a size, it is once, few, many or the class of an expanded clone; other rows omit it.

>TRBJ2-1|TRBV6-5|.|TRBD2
CASSLTSGTYNEQFF
TGTGCCAGCAGTTTGACTAGCGGGACGTACAATGAGCAGTTCTTC
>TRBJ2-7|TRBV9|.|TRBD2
CASSVEASGSWPYEQYF
TGTGCCAGCAGCGTAGAGGCTAGCGGGAGTTGGCCCTACGAGCAGTACTTC
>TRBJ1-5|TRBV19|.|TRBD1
CASSIKQGTLPQHF
TGTGCCAGTAGTATAAAACAGGGGACCCTACCCCAGCATTTT
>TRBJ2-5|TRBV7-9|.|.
CASSLRPYSGTQETQYF
TGTGCCAGCAGCCTACGGCCATACAGCGGAACACAAGAGACCCAGTACTTC
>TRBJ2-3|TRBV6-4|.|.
CASSDDGQGTDTQYF
TGTGCCAGCAGTGATGACGGCCAAGGCACAGATACGCAGTATTTT
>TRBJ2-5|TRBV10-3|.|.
CAISEPGKGAETQYF
TGTGCCATCAGTGAGCCGGGGAAAGGTGCGGAGACCCAGTACTTC
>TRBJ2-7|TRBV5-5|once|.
CASSFGEYEQYF
TGTGCCAGCAGCTTCGGGGAATACGAGCAGTACTTC
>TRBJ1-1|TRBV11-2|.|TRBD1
CASSLSTGRNTEAFF
TGTGCCAGCAGCTTATCGACAGGGCGAAACACTGAAGCTTTCTTT
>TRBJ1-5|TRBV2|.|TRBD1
CASRGPGQNQPQHF
TGTGCCAGCAGGGGACCGGGACAGAATCAGCCCCAGCATTTT
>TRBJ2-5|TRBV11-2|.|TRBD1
CASSWTGYQETQYF
TGTGCCAGCAGCTGGACAGGGTACCAAGAGACCCAGTACTTC
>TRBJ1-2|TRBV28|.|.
CASCKAGGTYGYTF
TGTGCCAGCTGTAAGGCGGGCGGGACCTATGGCTACACCTTC
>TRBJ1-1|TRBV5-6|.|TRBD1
CASSLPDRVSEAFF
TGTGCCAGCAGCTTGCCCGACAGGGTTTCGGAAGCTTTCTTT
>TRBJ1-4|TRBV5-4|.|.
CASSRGQSEKLFF
TGTGCCAGCAGCCGAGGACAGAGCGAAAAACTGTTTTTT
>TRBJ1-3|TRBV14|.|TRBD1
CASSLRTGVAGNTIYF
TGTGCCAGCAGCCTCCGGACAGGGGTGGCTGGAAACACCATATATTTT
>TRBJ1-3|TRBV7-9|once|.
CASSNKTEKSGNTIYF
TGTGCCAGCAGCAATAAGACAGAGAAATCTGGAAACACCATATATTTT
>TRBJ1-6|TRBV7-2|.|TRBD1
CASSLVGQANSPLHF
TGTGCCAGCAGCTTAGTGGGACAGGCTAATTCACCCCTCCACTTT
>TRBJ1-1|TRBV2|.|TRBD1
CASNGQGEGTEAFF
TGTGCCAGCAATGGGCAGGGGGAAGGTACTGAAGCTTTCTTT
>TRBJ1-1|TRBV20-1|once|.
CSAPMNTEAFF
TGCAGTGCTCCGATGAACACTGAAGCTTTCTTT
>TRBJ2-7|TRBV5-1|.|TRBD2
CASSLETRGGIYEQYF
TGCGCCAGCAGCTTGGAAACTCGCGGGGGGATCTACGAGCAGTACTTC
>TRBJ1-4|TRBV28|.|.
CASKGRENEKLFF
TGTGCCAGCAAGGGCAGGGAGAATGAAAAACTGTTTTTT
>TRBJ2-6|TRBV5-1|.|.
CASSYPGANVLTF
TGCGCCAGCAGCTATCCTGGGGCCAACGTCCTGACTTTC
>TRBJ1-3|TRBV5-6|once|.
CASSPERGAISGNTIYF
TGTGCCAGCAGCCCAGAGAGGGGCGCCATCTCTGGAAACACCATATATTTT
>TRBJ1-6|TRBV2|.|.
CASTKGNSPLHF
TGTGCCAGCACTAAGGGTAATTCACCCCTCCACTTT
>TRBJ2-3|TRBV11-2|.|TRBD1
CASSIRQGFTDTQYF
TGTGCCAGCAGCATCAGACAGGGTTTCACAGATACGCAGTATTTT
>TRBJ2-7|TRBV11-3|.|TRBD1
CATLRDRDHEQYF
TGTGCCACCCTCCGGGACAGGGACCACGAGCAGTACTTC
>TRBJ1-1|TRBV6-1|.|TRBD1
CASSYRGGGNTEAFF
TGTGCCAGCAGCTACAGGGGGGGAGGAAACACTGAAGCTTTCTTT
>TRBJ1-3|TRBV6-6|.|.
CASSSPNGNTIYF
TGTGCCAGCAGTTCCCCCAATGGAAACACCATATATTTT
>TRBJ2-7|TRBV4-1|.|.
CASSLDLAAYEQYF
TGCGCCAGCAGTCTCGACTTGGCAGCCTACGAGCAGTACTTC
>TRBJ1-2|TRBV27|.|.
CASSLQVRGGQLYGYTF
TGTGCCAGCAGTTTGCAAGTGCGGGGGGGCCAACTCTATGGCTACACCTTC
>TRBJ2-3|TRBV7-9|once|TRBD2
CASSQGLAGVNTDTQYF
TGTGCCAGCAGCCAAGGACTAGCGGGGGTTAACACAGATACGCAGTATTTT
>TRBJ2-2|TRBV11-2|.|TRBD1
CASSSKGQVNTGELFF
TGTGCCAGCAGCTCGAAAGGACAGGTTAACACCGGGGAGCTGTTTTTT
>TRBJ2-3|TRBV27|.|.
CASTLPGGTQYF
TGTGCCAGCACCCTCCCCGGGGGTACGCAGTATTTT
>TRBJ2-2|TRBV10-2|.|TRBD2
CASSLAGGRDTGELFF
TGCGCCAGCAGCCTAGCGGGAGGTCGAGACACCGGGGAGCTGTTTTTT
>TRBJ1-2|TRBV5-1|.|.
CASSSLKGGYTF
TGCGCCAGCAGCTCCCTTAAGGGTGGCTACACCTTC
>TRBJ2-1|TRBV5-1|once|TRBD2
CASSLAAAGGPNEQFF
TGCGCCAGCAGCTTGGCTGCCGCGGGGGGGCCCAATGAGCAGTTCTTC
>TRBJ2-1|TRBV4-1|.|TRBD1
CASSQDPGQAYNEQFF
TGCGCCAGCAGCCAAGATCCGGGACAGGCGTACAATGAGCAGTTCTTC
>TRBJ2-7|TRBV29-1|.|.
CSVTRGPHPYEQYF
TGCAGCGTTACCCGCGGACCGCATCCTTACGAGCAGTACTTC
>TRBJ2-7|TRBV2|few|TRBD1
CASSGGQGPYEQYF
TGTGCCAGCAGTGGGGGACAGGGTCCCTACGAGCAGTACTTC
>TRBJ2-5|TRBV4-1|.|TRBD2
CASSLGLAGGEETQYF
TGCGCCAGCAGCCTGGGATTAGCGGGGGGGGAAGAGACCCAGTACTTC
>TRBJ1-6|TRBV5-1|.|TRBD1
CASSPSGGQNNSPLHF
TGCGCCAGTTCACCCTCAGGGGGACAGAATAATTCACCCCTCCACTTT
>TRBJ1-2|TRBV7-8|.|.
CASSLGRVNYGYTF
TGTGCCAGCAGCCTAGGAAGGGTTAACTATGGCTACACCTTC
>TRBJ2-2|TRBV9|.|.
CASSGTASNTGELFF
TGTGCCAGCAGCGGGACAGCCTCGAACACCGGGGAGCTGTTTTTT
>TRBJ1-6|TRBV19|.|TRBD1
CASSQGDRDNSPLHF
TGTGCCAGTAGTCAAGGAGACAGGGACAATTCACCCCTCCACTTT
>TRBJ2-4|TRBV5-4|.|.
CASSLTEAKMDIQYF
TGTGCCAGCAGCTTGACCGAGGCCAAAATGGACATTCAGTACTTC
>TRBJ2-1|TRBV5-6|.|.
CASSLMGGRHYNEQFF
TGTGCCAGCAGCTTGATGGGCGGAAGGCACTACAATGAGCAGTTCTTC
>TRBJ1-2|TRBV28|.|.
CASRRTQVFYGYTF
TGTGCCAGCCGCCGGACACAGGTGTTTTATGGCTACACCTTC
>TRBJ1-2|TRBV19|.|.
CASSNLGQYGYTF
TGTGCCAGTAGTAACCTTGGACAGTATGGCTACACCTTC
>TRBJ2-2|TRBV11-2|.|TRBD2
CASSSSRGGGTDTGELFF
TGTGCCAGCAGCTCCTCCCGGGGCGGGGGGACCGACACCGGGGAGCTGTTTTTT
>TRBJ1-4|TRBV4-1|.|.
CASSQPGGGEANEKLFF
TGCGCCAGCAGCCAACCCGGAGGGGGGGAGGCTAATGAAAAACTGTTTTTT
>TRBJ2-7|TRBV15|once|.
CATSLPGTLSYEQYF
TGTGCCACCAGTCTACCCGGGACCCTCTCCTACGAGCAGTACTTC
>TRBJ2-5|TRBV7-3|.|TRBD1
CASSFGQGETQYF
TGTGCCAGCAGCTTCGGACAGGGAGAGACCCAGTACTTC
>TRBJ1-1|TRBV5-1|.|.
CASQRGLNTEAFF
TGCGCCAGTCAAAGGGGCCTCAACACTGAAGCTTTCTTT
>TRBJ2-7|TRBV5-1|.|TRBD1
CASSLAGGQAAYEQYF
TGCGCCAGCAGCTTGGCCGGGGGACAGGCGGCCTACGAGCAGTACTTC
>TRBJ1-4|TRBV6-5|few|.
CASSYSTATNEKLFF
TGTGCCAGCAGTTACTCGACAGCAACTAATGAAAAACTGTTTTTT
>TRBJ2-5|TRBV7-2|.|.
CASSTSGTSRRETQYF
TGTGCCAGCAGCACCTCCGGGACATCGAGGCGAGAGACCCAGTACTTC
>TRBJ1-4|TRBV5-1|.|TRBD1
CASSSSTGAQEKLFF
TGCGCCAGCAGCAGTTCGACAGGGGCTCAGGAAAAACTGTTTTTT
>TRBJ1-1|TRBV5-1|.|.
CASRITGLFMNTEAFF
TGCGCCAGCAGGATAACAGGCCTCTTTATGAACACTGAAGCTTTCTTT